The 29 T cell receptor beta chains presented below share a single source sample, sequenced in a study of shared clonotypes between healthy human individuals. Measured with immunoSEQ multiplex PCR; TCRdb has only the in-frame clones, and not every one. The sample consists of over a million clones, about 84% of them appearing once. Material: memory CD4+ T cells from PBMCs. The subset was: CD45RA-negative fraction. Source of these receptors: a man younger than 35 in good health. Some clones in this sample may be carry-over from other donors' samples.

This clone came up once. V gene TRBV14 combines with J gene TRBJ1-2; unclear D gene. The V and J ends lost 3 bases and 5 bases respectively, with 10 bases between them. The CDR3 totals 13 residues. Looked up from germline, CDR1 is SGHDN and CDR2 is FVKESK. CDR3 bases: TGTGCCAGCAGCCACGGACCCACTTATGGCTACACCTTC. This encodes CASSHGPTYGYTF.

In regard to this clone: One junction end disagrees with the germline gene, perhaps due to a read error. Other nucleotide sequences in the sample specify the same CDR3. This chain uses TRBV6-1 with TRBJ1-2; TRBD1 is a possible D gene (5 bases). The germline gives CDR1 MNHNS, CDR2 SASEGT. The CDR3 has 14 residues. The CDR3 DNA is TGTGCCAGCAGTGACCGGGGACTGAACTATGGCTACACTTTC. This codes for CASSDRGLNYGYTF.

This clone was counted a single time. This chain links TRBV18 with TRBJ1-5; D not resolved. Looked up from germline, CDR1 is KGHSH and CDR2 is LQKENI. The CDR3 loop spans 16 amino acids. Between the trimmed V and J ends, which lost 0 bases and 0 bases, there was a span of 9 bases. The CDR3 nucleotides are TGTGCCAGCTCACCACCTAATTATGATAGCAATCAGCCCCAGCATTTT. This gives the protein CASSPPNYDSNQPQHF.

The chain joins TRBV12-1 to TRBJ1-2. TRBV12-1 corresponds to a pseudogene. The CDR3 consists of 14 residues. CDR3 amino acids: CASSFRAGNYGYTF. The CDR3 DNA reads TGTGCCAGCAGCTTTCGGGCCGGGAACTATGGCTACACCTTC.

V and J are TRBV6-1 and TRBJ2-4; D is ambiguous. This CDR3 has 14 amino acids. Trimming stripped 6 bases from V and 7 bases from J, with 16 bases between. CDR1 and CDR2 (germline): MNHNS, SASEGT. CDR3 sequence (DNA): TGTGCCAGCAGCCCGGGCTCTGGGCCCAACATTCAGTACTTC. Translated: CASSPGSGPNIQYF.

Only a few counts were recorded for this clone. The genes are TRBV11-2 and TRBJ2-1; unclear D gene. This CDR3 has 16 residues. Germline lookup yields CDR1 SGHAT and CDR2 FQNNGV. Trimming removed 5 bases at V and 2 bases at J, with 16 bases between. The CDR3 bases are TGTGCCAGCAGCCCGGCCGACATCGAAACCTACAATGAGCAGTTCTTC. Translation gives CASSPADIETYNEQFF.

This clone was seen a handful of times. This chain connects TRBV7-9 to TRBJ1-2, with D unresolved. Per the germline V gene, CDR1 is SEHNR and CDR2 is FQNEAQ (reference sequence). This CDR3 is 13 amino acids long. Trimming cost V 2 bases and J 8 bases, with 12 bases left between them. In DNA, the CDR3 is TGTGCCAGCAGCTTACCCCAGGCGGGCGGCTACACCTTC. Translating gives CASSLPQAGGYTF.

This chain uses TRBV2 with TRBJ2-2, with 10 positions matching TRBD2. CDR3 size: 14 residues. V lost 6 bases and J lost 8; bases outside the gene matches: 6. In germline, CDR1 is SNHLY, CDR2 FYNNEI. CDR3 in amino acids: CASSSGRAPGELFF. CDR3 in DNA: TGTGCCAGCAGCAGCGGGAGGGCCCCTGGGGAGCTGTTTTTT.

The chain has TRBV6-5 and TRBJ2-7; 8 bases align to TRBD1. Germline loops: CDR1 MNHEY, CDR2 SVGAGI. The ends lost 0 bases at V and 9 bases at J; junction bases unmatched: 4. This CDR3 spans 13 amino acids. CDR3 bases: TGTGCCAGCAGTTACTCCCTTGGACAGGGGCAGTACTTC. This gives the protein CASSYSLGQGQYF.

This chain's CDR3 is CASNLRGAYEQYF. The CDR3 coding sequence is TGTGCCAGCAATCTGCGGGGGGCCTACGAGCAGTACTTC. V and J are TRBV6-5 and TRBJ2-7, with TRBD2 matching 8 bases. Germline V lookup: CDR1 MNHEY, CDR2 SVGAGI. The CDR3 sequence is 13 residues long. The ends lost 7 bases at V and 2 bases at J; junction bases unmatched: 4.

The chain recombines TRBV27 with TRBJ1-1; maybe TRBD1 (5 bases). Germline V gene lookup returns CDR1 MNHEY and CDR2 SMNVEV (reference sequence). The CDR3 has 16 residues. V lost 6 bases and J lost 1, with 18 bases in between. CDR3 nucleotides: TGTGCCAGCAGCGCCAATTATGGGAGGGGGAACACTGAAGCTTTCTTT. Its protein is CASSANYGRGNTEAFF.

The CDR3 DNA sequence: TGCGCCAGCAGCACGGGACAGTTACCCAACGAGCAGTACTTC. This codes for CASSTGQLPNEQYF. The rearrangement uses TRBV5-1 and TRBJ2-7, with 7 bases that match TRBD1. The CDR3 length is 14 residues. Per germline, CDR1 SGHRS and CDR2 YFSETQ. J gave up 5 bases and V 4 bases, and 9 bases lay outside the gene matches.

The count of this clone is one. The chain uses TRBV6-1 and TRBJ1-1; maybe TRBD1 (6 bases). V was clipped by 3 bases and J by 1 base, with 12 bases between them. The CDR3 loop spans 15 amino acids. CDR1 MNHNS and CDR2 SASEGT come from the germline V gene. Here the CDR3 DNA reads TGTGCCAGCAGTGAGGGGGGGGCAACGAACACTGAAGCTTTCTTT. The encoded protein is CASSEGGATNTEAFF.

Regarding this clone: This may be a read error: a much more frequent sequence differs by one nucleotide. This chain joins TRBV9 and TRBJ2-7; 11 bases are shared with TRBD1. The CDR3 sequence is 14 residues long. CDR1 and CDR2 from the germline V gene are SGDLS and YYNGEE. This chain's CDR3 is CASSPDRGRYGQYF. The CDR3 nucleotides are TGTGCCAGCAGCCCGGACAGGGGGCGGTACGGGCAGTACTTC.

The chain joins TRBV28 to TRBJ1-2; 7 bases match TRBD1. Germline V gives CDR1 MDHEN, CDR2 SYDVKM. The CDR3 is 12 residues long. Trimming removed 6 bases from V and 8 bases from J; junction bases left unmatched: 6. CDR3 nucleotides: TGTGCCAGCAGGCTTCAGGGGGGCGGCTACACCTTC. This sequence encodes CASRLQGGGYTF.

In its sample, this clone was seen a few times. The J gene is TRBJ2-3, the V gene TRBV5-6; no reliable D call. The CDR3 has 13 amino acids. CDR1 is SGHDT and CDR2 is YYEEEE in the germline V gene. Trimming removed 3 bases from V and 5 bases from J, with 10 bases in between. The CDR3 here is CASSSNVRDTQYF. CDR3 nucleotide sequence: TGTGCCAGCAGCTCTAACGTCAGAGATACGCAGTATTTT.

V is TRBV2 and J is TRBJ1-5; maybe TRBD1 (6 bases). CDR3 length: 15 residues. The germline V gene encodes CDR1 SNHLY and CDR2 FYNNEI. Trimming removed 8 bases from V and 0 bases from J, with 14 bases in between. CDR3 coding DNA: TGTGCCAGCCTGGGACACCCGGTTAGCAATCAGCCCCAGCATTTT. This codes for CASLGHPVSNQPQHF.

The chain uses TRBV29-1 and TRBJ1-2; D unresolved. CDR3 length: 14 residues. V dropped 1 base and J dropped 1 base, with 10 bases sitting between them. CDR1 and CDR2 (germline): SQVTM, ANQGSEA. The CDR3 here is CSVEGRGNNYGYTF. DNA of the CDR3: TGCAGCGTTGAAGGGAGAGGAAATAACTATGGCTACACCTTC.

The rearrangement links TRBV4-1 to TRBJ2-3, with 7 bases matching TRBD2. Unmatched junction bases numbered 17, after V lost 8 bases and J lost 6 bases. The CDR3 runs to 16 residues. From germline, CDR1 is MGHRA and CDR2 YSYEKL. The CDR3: CASQLGEGSLGDTQYF. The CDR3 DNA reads TGCGCCAGCCAGCTTGGGGAGGGTTCGTTGGGCGATACGCAGTATTTT.

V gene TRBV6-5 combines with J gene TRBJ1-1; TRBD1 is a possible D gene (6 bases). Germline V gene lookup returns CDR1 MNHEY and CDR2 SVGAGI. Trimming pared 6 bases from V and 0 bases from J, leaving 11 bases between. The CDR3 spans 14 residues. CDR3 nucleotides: TGTGCCAGCAGCCCTGGACAGTTGAACACTGAAGCTTTCTTT. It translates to CASSPGQLNTEAFF.

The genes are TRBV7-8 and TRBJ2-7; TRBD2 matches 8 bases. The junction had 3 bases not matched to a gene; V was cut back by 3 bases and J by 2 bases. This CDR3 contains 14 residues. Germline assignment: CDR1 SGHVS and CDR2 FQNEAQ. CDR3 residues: CASSLEAGAYEQYF. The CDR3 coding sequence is TGTGCCAGCAGCTTGGAAGCGGGAGCCTACGAGCAGTACTTC.

The chain's CDR3 is CASSRQGRETQYF. The CDR3 DNA reads TGCGCCAGCAGCCGACAGGGACGAGAGACCCAGTACTTC. This chain joins TRBV5-1 and TRBJ2-5; TRBD1 aligns across 7 bases. V was pared by 4 bases and J by 4 bases, with 4 bases of the junction left unmatched. Germline loops: CDR1 SGHRS, CDR2 YFSETQ. This CDR3 comprises 13 residues.

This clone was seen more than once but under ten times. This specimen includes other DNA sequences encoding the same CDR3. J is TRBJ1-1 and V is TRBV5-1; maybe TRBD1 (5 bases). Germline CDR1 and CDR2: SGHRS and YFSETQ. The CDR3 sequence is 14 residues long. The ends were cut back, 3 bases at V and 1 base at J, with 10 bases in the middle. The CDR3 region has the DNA TGCGCCAGCAGCTCCGGGACGGCGAACACTGAAGCTTTCTTT. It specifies CASSSGTANTEAFF.

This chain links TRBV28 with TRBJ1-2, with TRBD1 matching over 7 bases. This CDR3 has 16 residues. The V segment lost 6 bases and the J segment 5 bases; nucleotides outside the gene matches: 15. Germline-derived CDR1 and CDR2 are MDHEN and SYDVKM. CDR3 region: CASRADRASPKYGYTF. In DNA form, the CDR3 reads TGTGCCAGCAGGGCTGACAGGGCCTCCCCGAAGTATGGCTACACCTTC.

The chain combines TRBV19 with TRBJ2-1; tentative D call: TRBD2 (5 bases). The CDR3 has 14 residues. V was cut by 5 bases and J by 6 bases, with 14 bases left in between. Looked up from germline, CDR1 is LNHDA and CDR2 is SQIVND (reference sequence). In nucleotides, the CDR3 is TGTGCCAGTAGTTCCACGGGGAGTCGCAATGAGCAGTTCTTC. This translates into CASSSTGSRNEQFF.

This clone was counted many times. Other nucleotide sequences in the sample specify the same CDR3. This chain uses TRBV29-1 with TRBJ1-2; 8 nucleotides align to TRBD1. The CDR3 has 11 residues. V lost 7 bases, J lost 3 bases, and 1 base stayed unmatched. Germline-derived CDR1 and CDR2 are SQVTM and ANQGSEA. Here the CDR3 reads CSGGQDYGYTF. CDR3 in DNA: TGCAGCGGGGGACAGGACTATGGCTACACCTTC.

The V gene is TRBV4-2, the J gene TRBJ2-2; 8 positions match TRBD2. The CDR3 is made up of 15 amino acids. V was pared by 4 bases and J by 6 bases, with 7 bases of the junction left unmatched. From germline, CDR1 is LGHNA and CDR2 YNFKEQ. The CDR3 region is CASSRERERSGELFF. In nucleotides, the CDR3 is TGTGCCAGCAGCCGAGAGCGGGAGAGGTCCGGGGAGCTGTTTTTT.

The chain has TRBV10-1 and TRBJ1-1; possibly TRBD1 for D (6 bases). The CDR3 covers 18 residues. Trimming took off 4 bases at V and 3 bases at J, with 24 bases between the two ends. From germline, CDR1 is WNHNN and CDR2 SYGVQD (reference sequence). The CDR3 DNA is TGCGCCAGCAGTGGAGCCGGGGGCTACCTTAGGGCGGACACTGAAGCTTTCTTT. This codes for CASSGAGGYLRADTEAFF.

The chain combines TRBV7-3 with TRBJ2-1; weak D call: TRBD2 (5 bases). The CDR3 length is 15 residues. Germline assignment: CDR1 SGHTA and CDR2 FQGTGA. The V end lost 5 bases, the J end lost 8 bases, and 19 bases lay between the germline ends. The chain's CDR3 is CASSPYGVASHEQFF. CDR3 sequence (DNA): TGTGCCAGCAGCCCGTACGGGGTAGCATCTCATGAGCAGTTCTTC.